This T cell receptor beta chain was sequenced for a study of blood T cells in healthy people across ages. The use of a sample-barcoded 5' primer and a J-beta primer mix characterized a second PCR of 7 to 11 cycles. TCRdb itself ran the 5' RACE reads through MiXCR, one entry per CDR3 protein. Of over a million distinct CDR3 sequences listed, around 39% are singletons. Trimming removed 0 bases from V and 6 bases from J; junction bases left unmatched: 12. The CDR3 extends over 16 amino acids. CDR1 and CDR2 (germline): SGDLS, YYNGEE. This TCR came from a woman between 18 and 29 years old in good health. The genes are TRBV9 and TRBJ2-7; 7 bases are shared with TRBD1. The specimen sequenced was blood. CDR3 loop: CASSVGGRTAGGEQYF. CDR3 DNA: TGTGCCAGCAGCGTAGGAGGAAGGACCGCAGGGGGCGAGCAGTACTTC.